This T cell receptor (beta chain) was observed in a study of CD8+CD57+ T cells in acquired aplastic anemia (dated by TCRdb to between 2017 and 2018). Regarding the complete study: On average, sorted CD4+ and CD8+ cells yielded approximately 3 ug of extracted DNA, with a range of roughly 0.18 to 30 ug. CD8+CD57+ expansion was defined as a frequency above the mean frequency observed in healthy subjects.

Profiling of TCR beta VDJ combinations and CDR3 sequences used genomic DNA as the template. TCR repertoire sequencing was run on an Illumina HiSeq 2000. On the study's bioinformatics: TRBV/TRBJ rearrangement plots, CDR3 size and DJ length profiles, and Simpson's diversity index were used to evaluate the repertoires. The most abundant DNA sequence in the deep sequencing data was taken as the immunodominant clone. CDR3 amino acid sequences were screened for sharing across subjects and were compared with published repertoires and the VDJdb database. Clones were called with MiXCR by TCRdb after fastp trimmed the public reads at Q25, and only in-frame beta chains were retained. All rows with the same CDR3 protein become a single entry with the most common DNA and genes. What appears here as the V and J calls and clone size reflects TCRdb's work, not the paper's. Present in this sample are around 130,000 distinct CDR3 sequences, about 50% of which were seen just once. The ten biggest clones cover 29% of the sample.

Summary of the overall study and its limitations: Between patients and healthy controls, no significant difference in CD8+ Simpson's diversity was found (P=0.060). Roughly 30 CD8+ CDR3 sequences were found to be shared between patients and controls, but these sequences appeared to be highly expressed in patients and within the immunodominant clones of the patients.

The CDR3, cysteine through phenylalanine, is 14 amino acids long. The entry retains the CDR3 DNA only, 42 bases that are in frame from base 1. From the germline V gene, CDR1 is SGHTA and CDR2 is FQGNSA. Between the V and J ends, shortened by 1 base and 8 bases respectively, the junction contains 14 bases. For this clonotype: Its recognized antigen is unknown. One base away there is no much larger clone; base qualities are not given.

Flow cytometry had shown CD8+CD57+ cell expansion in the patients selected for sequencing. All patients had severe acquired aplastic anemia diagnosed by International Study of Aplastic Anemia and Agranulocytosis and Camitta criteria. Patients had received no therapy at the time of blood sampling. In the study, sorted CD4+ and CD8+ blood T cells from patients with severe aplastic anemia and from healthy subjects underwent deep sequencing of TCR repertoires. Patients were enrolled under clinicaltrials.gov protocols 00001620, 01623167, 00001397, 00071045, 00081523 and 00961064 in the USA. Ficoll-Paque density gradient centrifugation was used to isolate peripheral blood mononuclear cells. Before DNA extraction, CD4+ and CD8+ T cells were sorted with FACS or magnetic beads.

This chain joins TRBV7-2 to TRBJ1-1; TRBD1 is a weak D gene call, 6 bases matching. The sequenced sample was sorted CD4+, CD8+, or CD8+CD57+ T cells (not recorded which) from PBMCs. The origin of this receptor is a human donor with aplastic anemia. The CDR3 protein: CASSLVAGATEAFF. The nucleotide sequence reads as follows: TGTGCCAGCAGCTTAGTAGCAGGGGCCACCGAAGCTTTCTTT.